Sequencing of this T cell receptor (beta chain) was carried out in a study of neurological immune-mediated disorders (dated by TCRdb to 2018 to 2020). At the level of the whole study: Among the 34 multiple sclerosis patients, relapsing-remitting MS accounted for around 30 and secondary progressive MS accounted for 3. Peripheral blood TCR-beta repertoires from patients with HTLV-I-associated myelopathy (HAM/TSP), patients with multiple sclerosis, and healthy controls were compared in the study using UMI-based sequencing. Alongside PBMC samples, the set of about 97 TCR-beta libraries contained longitudinal samples, technical triplicates, and paired CD4+ and CD8+ T-cell subsets that had been sorted. Longitudinal HAM/TSP and healthy donors had 3 time-points each (3-40 month intervals). The cohort comprised about 68 subjects: 15 or so HAM/TSP patients, approximately 34 multiple sclerosis patients and about 20 healthy controls.

What this sample's time point label stands for: longitudinal time-point 2. Libraries from unsorted PBMCs were made from 2 million PBMCs kept in RNAlater at -80 degrees C until RNA extraction. The multiple sclerosis patients were enrolled in a US clinical protocol that evaluated disease progression with magnetic resonance imaging. Peripheral blood underwent Ficoll-Hypaque density gradient centrifugation to isolate PBMCs, which were then cryopreserved in liquid nitrogen. The CDR3 runs 15 residues from the cysteine to the phenylalanine. Only the CDR3 portion is preserved as DNA: 45 bases, with reading frame beginning at the first base. After removal of 5 bases from V and 4 bases from J, the junction retains 6 bases not matched to a gene. CDR1 and CDR2 are drawn from the germline V gene (reference sequence): DFQATT, SNEGSKA. This clonotype has a count of ten or more. What this receptor recognizes is not known. One base away there is no much larger clone; base qualities are not given.

Summary of the overall study and its limitations: The MS cluster was not associated with any clinical or MRI features, and the authors stated that larger cohorts are needed. Phylogenetic analysis grouped repertoires from 18 of 34 MS patients into a cluster of related CDR3 sequences, suggesting a possible repertoire-level signature. TCR clonal expansion was greatest in HAM/TSP patients and smallest in MS patients, who ranked below even healthy controls. No identical CDR3 amino acid sequences were found to be shared among expanded clones across subjects, suggesting that TCR-beta repertoires were private in all groups.

To synthesize cDNA, template-switch 5'RACE was performed with a primer carrying a 10-nucleotide random unique molecular identifier so that each TCR transcript was tagged. Each sequencing run produced over 180 million TCR-beta sequences covering 15-18 subjects. The RNeasy kit was used for extraction of total RNA. Using the KAPA Real-time Library Amplification kit, TCR-beta VDJ regions were amplified with primers for the TCR constant region and the 5'RACE anchor. A first PCR added sample indexes and Illumina adaptors, and a second PCR then raised library yield. After purification with Ampure beads, the TCR product of roughly 650 bp was size-selected on a 2% E-gel SizeSelection system. Before pooling, library quality was checked on a Bioanalyzer, concentration was measured with Qubit, and libraries were quantified with the Kapa Library Quantification kit. Paired-end 2 x 150 bp sequencing of the libraries was performed on an Illumina HiSeq 2500. To increase sequence diversity, about 25-30% phiX was spiked into each library pool. The authors' analysis ran thus. Quality-filtered reads were processed with the UMI-based MiGEC pipeline, and over 80% of raw TCR sequences were removed by the MiGEC pipeline during error correction. IMGT germline references were used for aligning VDJ genes, and each clonotype was defined as a unique CDR3 amino acid sequence together with its V-J genes. Clonal expansion, Shannon diversity and CDR3 relatedness (CalcPairwiseDistances, ClusterSamples) were evaluated with VDJtools, and phylogenetic trees were built with CLCbio workbench. A clone was classed as expanded if it had 8 or more unique UMIs, a cutoff based on coefficient-of-variation modelling across technical triplicates. TCRdb cleaned the public reads at Q25 with fastp, built clones with MiXCR and kept in-frame beta chains. Rows merge per CDR3 protein into single entries with the most common DNA and genes. The V and J calls and clone size come from TCRdb's table, not from the authors' own analysis. The sample table holds about 80,000 distinct CDR3 sequences, of which approximately 6% were seen once. The ten most abundant clones make up over 7% of the sample.

Sequenced sample: PBMCs. This receptor was obtained from a woman in her sixties with multiple sclerosis. Recombination connected TRBV20-1 to TRBJ2-1; 12 bases in between match TRBD2. CDR3 reads: CSASQTSGGYNEQFF. The sequenced DNA is TGCAGTGCTTCCCAGACTAGCGGGGGTTACAATGAGCAGTTCTTC.